This passage covers 9 T cell receptor beta chains from one sample sequenced in a study of CXCR3-negative and CXCR3-positive naive CD8 T cells (dated by TCRdb to about 2019). Sequencing relied on a NextSeq 550. The Human TCR Profiling Kit (MiLaboratory) was used to prepare UMI-labeled 5' RACE TRB cDNA libraries. TCRdb reanalyzed the reads, keeping one entry per CDR3 protein sequence and omitting DNA. This sample's clone table shows under 45,000 distinct CDR3 sequences. Roughly 15% of the sample comes from the top ten. Input material: memory CD8+ T cells from blood. Taken with the paper, the label for cell subset or site translates to: conventional CD8+ memory T cells (TMEM), sorted as controls. Receptors originate from a human donor in good health. Some clones in this sample may be carry-over from other donors' samples.

The chain uses TRBV27 and TRBJ1-2; the TRBD1 assignment by TCRdb is unverifiable without DNA. CDR1 is MNHEY and CDR2 is SMNVEV in the germline V gene (reference sequence). The CDR3 consists of 13 residues. CDR3 region: CASSYGDRGGYTF.

The rearrangement links TRBV9 to TRBJ2-7. The CDR3 runs 14 residues. CDR1 and CDR2 (germline): SGDLS, YYNGEE. CDR3: CASSARSRSHEQYF.

This CDR3 reads CASSLSTYEQYF. The chain employs TRBV28 and TRBJ2-7. Germline V lookup: CDR1 MDHEN, CDR2 SYDVKM. There are 12 residues in the CDR3.

This chain connects TRBV29-1 to TRBJ2-7; TCRdb indicates TRBD1, and absent DNA this call remains unverified. The V gene's germline CDR1 is SQVTM and CDR2 ANQGSEA. The CDR3 is 12 amino acids. CDR3 in amino acids: CSVEGGAREQYF.

The CDR3 reads CASSHLGGNEKLFF. The chain couples TRBV12-3 or TRBV12-4 to TRBJ1-4; no DNA is available, so the TRBD1 call from TCRdb remains unchecked. The length of the CDR3 is 14 residues.

The chain has TRBV29-1 and TRBJ1-2. CDR1 and CDR2 (germline): SQVTM, ANQGSEA. This CDR3 has 13 amino acids. The CDR3 region is CSARDSGVYGYTF.

The rearrangement uses TRBV25-1 and TRBJ2-1. The CDR3 covers 16 residues. Germline assignment: CDR1 MGHDK and CDR2 SYGVNS. CDR3 sequence: CASSEYVVSSYNEQFF.

CDR3 sequence: CSVNIAGVYEQFF. V is TRBV29-1 and J is TRBJ2-1; TCRdb's D call of TRBD2 is untestable without DNA. Germline-derived CDR1 and CDR2 are SQVTM and ANQGSEA. CDR3 length equals 13 residues.

The chain recombines TRBV30 with TRBJ1-1; TCRdb returns TRBD1, unconfirmable since there is no DNA. The CDR3 extends over 11 amino acids. Germline values: CDR1 GTSNPN, CDR2 SVGIG (reference sequence). CDR3 amino acids: CAWTGATEAFF.